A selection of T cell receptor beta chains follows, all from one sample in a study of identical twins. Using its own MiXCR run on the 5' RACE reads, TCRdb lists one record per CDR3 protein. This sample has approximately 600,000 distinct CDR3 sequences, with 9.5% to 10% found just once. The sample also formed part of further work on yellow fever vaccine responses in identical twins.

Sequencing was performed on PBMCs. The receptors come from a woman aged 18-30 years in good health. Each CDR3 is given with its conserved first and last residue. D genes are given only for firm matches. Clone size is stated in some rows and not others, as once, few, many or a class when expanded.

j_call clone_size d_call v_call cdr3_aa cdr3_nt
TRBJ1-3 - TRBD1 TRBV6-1 CASILTGLSGNTIYF TGTGCCAGCATTCTGACAGGGCTCTCTGGAAACACCATATATTTT
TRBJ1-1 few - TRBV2 CASKGGSILNTEAFF TGTGCCAGCAAGGGAGGGTCCATACTTAACACTGAAGCTTTCTTT
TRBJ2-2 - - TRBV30 CAWSVRVTGELFF TGTGCCTGGAGTGTGAGGGTAACCGGGGAGCTGTTCTTT
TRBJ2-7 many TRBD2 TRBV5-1 CASSRESGSLSEQYF TGCGCCAGCAGCAGGGAAAGCGGGAGTCTAAGCGAGCAGTACTTC
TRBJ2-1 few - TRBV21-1 CASSKQDRNLSYNEQFF TGTGCCAGCAGCAAACAAGACAGGAACCTCTCCTACAATGAGCAGTTCTTC
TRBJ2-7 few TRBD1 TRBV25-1 CASSEFTGVSEEQYF TGTGCCAGCAGTGAATTCACAGGGGTCAGCGAAGAGCAGTACTTC
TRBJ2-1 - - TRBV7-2 CASSFSGTAPNNEQFF TGTGCCAGCAGCTTTTCCGGGACTGCCCCGAACAATGAGCAGTTCTTC
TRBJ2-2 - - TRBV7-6 CASSWGVEDTGELFF TGTGCCAGCAGTTGGGGGGTTGAAGACACCGGGGAGCTGTTTTTT
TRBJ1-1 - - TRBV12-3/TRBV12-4 CASSPYRTEAFF TGTGCCAGCAGTCCCTACAGGACTGAAGCTTTCTTT
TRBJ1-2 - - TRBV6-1 CASSEGGRGPYGYTF TGTGCCAGCAGTGAAGGCGGCAGGGGACCCTATGGCTACACCTTC
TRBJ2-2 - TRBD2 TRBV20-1 CSARDSGSNTGELFF TGCAGTGCTAGAGATAGCGGGAGTAACACCGGGGAGCTGTTTTTT
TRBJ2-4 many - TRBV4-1 CASSQVARTENIQYF TGCGCCAGCAGCCAAGTCGCTCGTACCGAAAACATTCAGTACTTC
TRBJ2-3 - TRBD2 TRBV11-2 CASSPSTSGNRYF TGTGCCAGCAGCCCCTCTACTAGCGGGAATCGGTATTTT
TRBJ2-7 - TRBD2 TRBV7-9 CASSFSSGGAYEQYF TGTGCCAGCAGCTTTTCTAGCGGGGGGGCCTACGAGCAGTACTTC
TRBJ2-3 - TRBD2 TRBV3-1 CASSHNKLGTSGFSTDTQYF TGTGCCAGCAGCCACAATAAGCTCGGGACTAGCGGATTTAGCACAGATACGCAGTATTTT
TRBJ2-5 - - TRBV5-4 CASSPPGKGPQETQYF TGTGCCAGCAGCCCTCCGGGCAAGGGGCCCCAAGAGACCCAGTACTTC
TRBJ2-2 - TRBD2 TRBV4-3 CASSLGLLNTGELFF TGCGCCAGCAGCCTGGGACTACTGAACACCGGGGAGCTGTTTTTT
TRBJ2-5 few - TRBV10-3 CAIRRDETQYF TGTGCCATCAGGCGAGACGAGACCCAGTACTTC
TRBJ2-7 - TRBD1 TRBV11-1 CASSSRAEPARTGPYEQYF TGTGCCAGCAGCTCTAGGGCCGAACCTGCCCGGACAGGACCCTACGAGCAGTACTTC
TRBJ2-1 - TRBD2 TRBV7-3 CASRPTGTSVNEQFF TGTGCCAGCAGGCCCACCGGGACTAGCGTCAATGAGCAGTTCTTC
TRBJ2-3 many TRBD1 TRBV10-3 CAISVDRDLGTQYF TGTGCCATCAGTGTCGACAGGGATCTCGGTACGCAGTATTTT
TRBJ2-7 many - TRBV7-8 CASTNSYEQYF TGTGCCAGCACCAACTCCTACGAGCAGTACTTC
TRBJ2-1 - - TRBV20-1 CCARAPTAGINNEQFF TGCTGTGCTAGAGCCCCGACTGCAGGAATTAACAATGAGCAGTTCTTC
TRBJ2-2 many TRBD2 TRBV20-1 CSARGRGWTGELFF TGCAGTGCTAGAGGGCGGGGGTGGACCGGGGAGCTGTTTTTT
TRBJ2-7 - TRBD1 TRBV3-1 CASSPGTALSYEQYF TGTGCCAGCAGCCCCGGGACAGCCCTCTCCTACGAGCAGTACTTC
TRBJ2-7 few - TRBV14 CASSPAGRSSYEQYF TGTGCCAGCAGCCCTGCAGGGAGAAGCTCCTACGAGCAGTACTTC
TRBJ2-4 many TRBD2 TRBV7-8 CASSLSSGGRLAKNIQYF TGTGCCAGCAGCTTAAGTAGCGGGGGGCGCCTAGCCAAAAACATTCAGTACTTC
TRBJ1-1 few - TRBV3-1 CASSPAGTGGAFF TGTGCCAGCAGCCCCGCCGGGACCGGGGGCGCTTTCTTT
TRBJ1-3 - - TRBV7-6 CASSWGVGASSGNTIYF TGTGCCAGCAGCTGGGGTGTGGGGGCGAGCTCTGGAAACACCATATATTTT